These 27 T cell receptor beta chains originate from one sample sequenced in a study of blood T cells in healthy people across ages. A second PCR, run for roughly 6 to 11 cycles, used a sample-barcoded 5' primer plus a J-beta primer mix. TCRdb reanalysed the 5' RACE reads using MiXCR and keeps one entry per CDR3 protein. The sample yields roughly 550,000 distinct CDR3 sequences, under 30% seen once. The sample was also linked to a second study, of T cells of mothers and their children.

Sequencing was done on a sample of blood. The receptors originated from a boy younger than 18 in good health.

The CDR3 loop is CASSKRDELAGRTDTQYF. The CDR3, as DNA: TGTGCCAGCAGCAAAAGGGATGAGTTAGCGGGTAGAACAGATACGCAGTATTTT. The chain carries TRBV21-1 and TRBJ2-3; TRBD2 is taken as the D call from the table, unchecked against the DNA. TRBV21-1 is a documented pseudogene. The CDR3 runs 18 residues.

This CDR3 is CASSQTDPPKTVFF. Here the CDR3 DNA reads TGTGCCAGCAGTCAGACCGATCCCCCAAAAACGGTGTTTTTT. The rearrangement joins TRBV28 to TRBJ1-4, with D uncertain. Trimming left V 5 bases short and J 15 bases short, with 22 bases between. The CDR3 consists of 14 residues. Germline CDR1 is MDHEN and CDR2 is SYDVKM.

This clonotype was seen at least ten times. V usage is TRBV7-9 and J usage is TRBJ1-6; D gene unclear. Germline V gene lookup returns CDR1 SEHNR and CDR2 FQNEAQ (reference sequence). The V gene lost 1 base and the J gene lost 0 bases, with 13 bases spanning the gap. CDR3 length equals 18 residues. DNA of the CDR3: TGTGCCAGCAGCTTAGGGGCAGGCCTGAGCTCCTATAATTCACCCCTCCACTTT. It encodes CASSLGAGLSSYNSPLHF.

This clonotype was picked up a small number of times. V and J are TRBV20-1 and TRBJ2-1; D is perhaps TRBD1 (6 bases). With 4 bases removed from V and 4 bases from J, the gap between germline ends came to 14 bases. Germline values: CDR1 DFQATT, CDR2 SNEGSKA (reference sequence). The CDR3 sequence is 14 residues long. CDR3 sequence: CSATSGRGYNEQFF. CDR3 bases: TGCAGTGCTACAAGCGGCAGGGGATACAATGAGCAGTTCTTC.

This clonotype was found many times. The chain recombines TRBV10-3 with TRBJ2-5; TRBD2 is a possible D gene (5 bases). V gave up 2 bases and J gave up 5 bases, with 12 bases separating them. In germline, CDR1 is ENHRY, CDR2 SYGVKD. This CDR3 has 14 amino acids. The CDR3 nucleotides are TGTGCCATCAGTGAGCGGGGAGAGCGGGAGACCCAGTACTTC. This encodes CAISERGERETQYF.

This clonotype was seen only a few times. This chain uses TRBV7-3 with TRBJ2-3; D is ambiguous. The CDR3 has 14 residues. Germline values: CDR1 SGHTA, CDR2 FQGTGA. The V and J ends lost 5 bases and 0 bases respectively, with 9 bases between them. The CDR3 DNA reads TGTGCCAGCAGCCCGGCTCTGAGCACAGATACGCAGTATTTT. As protein: CASSPALSTDTQYF. The variable domain in full, completed from reference TRBV7-3 and TRBJ2-3, reads GAGVSQTPSNKVTEKGKYVELRCDPISGHTALYWYRQSLGQGPEFLIYFQGTGAADDSGLPNDRFFAVRPEGSVSTLKIQRTERGDSAVYLCASSPALSTDTQYFGPGTRLTVL.

This rearrangement joins TRBV18 to TRBJ2-7; TRBD2 agrees at 8 bases. V was clipped by 2 bases and J by 0 bases; unmatched bases: 6. CDR1 and CDR2 (germline): KGHSH, LQKENI. The CDR3 totals 16 residues. The chain's CDR3 is CASSPKSGGSSYEQYF. CDR3 nucleotides: TGTGCCAGCTCACCAAAGAGCGGGGGTAGCTCCTACGAGCAGTACTTC.

V is TRBV20-1 and J is TRBJ2-5; TRBD1 is a possible D gene (6 bases). The DNA end is a closer match to TRBJ2-7, so the J assignment may be wrong. Germline values: CDR1 DFQATT, CDR2 SNEGSKA (reference sequence). This CDR3 is 13 amino acids long. The CDR3 nucleotides read TGCAGTGCTAGACCTACAGGGCACTACGAGCAGTACTTC. Encoded protein: CSARPTGHYEQYF.

As concerns this clonotype: The junction does not match germline at one end; this may be a read error. This CDR3 is CASSAGGGASDTEYF. The CDR3 region has the DNA TGTGCCAGCAGTGCTGGCGGGGGGGCGTCAGATACGGAGTATTTT. The rearrangement uses TRBV12-3 or TRBV12-4 and TRBJ2-3; 9 bases line up with TRBD2. This CDR3 has 15 amino acids.

This clonotype was seen ten or more times. V is TRBV7-2 and J is TRBJ2-7; perhaps D is TRBD1 or TRBD2 (5 bases each). The germline CDR1 and CDR2 sequences are SGHTA and FQGNSA. This CDR3 comprises 13 residues. The V and J ends lost 5 bases and 2 bases respectively, with 10 bases between them. This CDR3 is CASSPGAPYEQYF. The CDR3, as DNA: TGTGCCAGCAGCCCCGGGGCCCCCTACGAGCAGTACTTC.

To note about this clonotype: Mismatch with germline at one junction end may stem from a read error. V usage is TRBV3-1 and J usage is TRBJ2-5; 12 nucleotides match TRBD2. CDR1 is LGHDT and CDR2 is YNNKEL in the germline V gene (reference sequence). This CDR3 region has 18 residues. As DNA, the CDR3 is TGTGCCAGCAGCCAAGATCGGGCTAGCGGGGGGGTCCGGGAGACCCAGCACTTC. Amino acid sequence: CASSQDRASGGVRETQHF.

This chain joins TRBV4-2 and TRBJ2-5; D gene uncertain. The CDR3 runs 16 residues. Germline lookup yields CDR1 LGHNA and CDR2 YNFKEQ. The V and J ends lost 3 bases and 1 base respectively, with 15 bases between them. In nucleotides, the CDR3 is TGTGCCAGCAGCCAGAACACGGAGTTATCCCAAGAGACCCAGTACTTC. Translation: CASSQNTELSQETQYF.

CDR3 loop: CASSADATRPQHF. Here the CDR3 DNA reads TGTGCCAGCAGCGCGGACGCAACAAGGCCCCAGCATTTT. The rearrangement links TRBV5-5 to TRBJ1-5; D unresolved. Per germline, CDR1 SGHKS and CDR2 YYEKEE (reference sequence). Trimming pared 4 bases from V and 9 bases from J, leaving 14 bases between. The CDR3 has 13 residues.

This clonotype was observed a single time. The chain is built from TRBV18 and TRBJ1-5, with D uncertain. The CDR3 runs 14 residues. V was pared by 3 bases and J by 4 bases, with 10 bases between. Germline CDR1 and CDR2: KGHSH and LQKENI. The CDR3 sequence: CASSPYLGNQPQHF. In DNA, the CDR3 is TGTGCCAGCTCACCCTATCTAGGAAATCAGCCCCAGCATTTT.

The genes are TRBV24-1 and TRBJ2-2, with D possibly TRBD2 on 5 matching bases. V shed 2 bases and J shed 6 bases, with 9 bases lying between them. CDR1 and CDR2 from the germline V gene are KGHDR and SFDVKD. The CDR3 consists of 14 residues. The CDR3 DNA reads TGTGCCACCAGTGATTCCGGAGGTTCCGGGGAGCTGTTTTTT. Translating gives CATSDSGGSGELFF.

This rearrangement joins TRBV4-1 to TRBJ2-1, with 14 bases aligning to TRBD2. The V segment lost 3 bases and the J segment 7 bases; nucleotides outside the gene matches: 5. Germline V gene sequence: CDR1 MGHRA, CDR2 YSYEKL. The CDR3 extends over 16 amino acids. The CDR3 nucleotides are TGCGCCAGCAGCCAGGGACTAGCGGGAGAGGGTAATGAGCAGTTCTTC. Encoded protein: CASSQGLAGEGNEQFF.

Concerning this clonotype itself: A junction boundary mismatches the germline segment, possibly from a read error. The J gene is TRBJ1-2, the V gene TRBV27; 8 bases line up with TRBD1. From germline, CDR1 is MNHEY and CDR2 SMNVEV (reference sequence). The CDR3 contains 13 residues. The DNA for the CDR3 is TGTGCCTGCAGTCCGCAGGGGGCCCGGCCCTCCACCTTC. Translated: CACSPQGARPSTF.

This chain connects TRBV7-2 to TRBJ1-1, with TRBD1 as a possible D gene (5 bases). Germline V gene sequence: CDR1 SGHTA, CDR2 FQGNSA. The CDR3 spans 16 residues. Trimming took 3 bases from V and 8 from J, leaving 22 bases between them. As DNA, the CDR3 is TGTGCCAGCAGCTTGACGGGACTTCCTGGACTTAGAGAAGCTTTCTTT. Translated, it gives CASSLTGLPGLREAFF.

The chain couples TRBV10-3 to TRBJ1-1; D not certain. CDR1 ENHRY and CDR2 SYGVKD come from the germline V gene. There are 16 residues in the CDR3. V lost 2 bases and J lost 1, with 14 bases in between. The DNA of the CDR3 is TGTGCCATCAGTGAGCCAAAGGGCACCAAGAACACTGAAGCTTTCTTT. This sequence encodes CAISEPKGTKNTEAFF.

A few counts support this clonotype. V usage is TRBV27 and J usage is TRBJ2-7, with D unclear. Trimming left V 6 bases short and J 2 bases short, with 11 bases between. Germline-derived CDR1 and CDR2 are MNHEY and SMNVEV (reference sequence). The CDR3 runs to 13 residues. The CDR3 DNA sequence: TGTGCCAGCAGAGTCTATGGGGCCTACGAGCAGTACTTC. Residues: CASRVYGAYEQYF.

The J gene is TRBJ1-5, the V gene TRBV11-2; TRBD1 might be the D (6 bases). CDR1 SGHAT and CDR2 FQNNGV come from the germline V gene. The V and J ends lost 3 bases and 1 base respectively, with 7 bases between them. CDR3 length: 14 amino acids. The CDR3 nucleotides read TGTGCCAGCAGCTTTGGGGGCAGCAATCAGCCCCAGCATTTT. Its protein is CASSFGGSNQPQHF.

In its sample, this clonotype was seen once. V gene TRBV2 combines with J gene TRBJ2-2; 12 bases match TRBD1. Germline V gives CDR1 SNHLY, CDR2 FYNNEI. This CDR3 region has 17 residues. After removal of 6 bases from V and 2 bases from J, the junction contained 7 bases not matched to a gene. CDR3 sequence: CASRGQGAKVNTGELFF. The CDR3 DNA follows: TGTGCCAGCAGGGGACAGGGGGCAAAAGTTAACACCGGGGAGCTGTTTTTT.

The V and J genes are TRBV5-6 and TRBJ1-5; D call uncertain. The CDR3 covers 12 residues. The germline CDR1 and CDR2 sequences are SGHDT and YYEEEE. The V gene lost 2 bases and the J gene lost 7 bases, with 7 bases spanning the gap. The DNA for the CDR3 is TGTGCCAGCAGCTTTAGAAGCCAGCCCCAGCATTTT. It yields the protein CASSFRSQPQHF.

This clonotype was counted between two and nine times. This sequence joins TRBV27 and TRBJ2-5, with 8 bases aligning to TRBD2. J was trimmed by 4 bases and V by 8 bases; bases with no gene match: 21. The CDR3 contains 18 residues. The V gene's germline CDR1 is MNHEY and CDR2 SMNVEV (reference sequence). The CDR3 bases are TGTGCCAGCCCGCAGAAGGACGTCGTGGCGGGGGGTAGAGAGACCCAGTACTTC. Translating it yields CASPQKDVVAGGRETQYF.

This clonotype occurred a few times. The chain employs TRBV28 and TRBJ2-5; either TRBD1 or TRBD2 may supply D (5 bases each). V lost 1 base to trimming and J lost 1 base, with 10 bases between them. CDR1 and CDR2 (germline): MDHEN, SYDVKM. The CDR3 loop spans 15 amino acids. The CDR3 region is CASSLFGGSQETQYF. The CDR3 DNA reads TGTGCCAGCAGTTTATTTGGGGGATCCCAAGAGACCCAGTACTTC.

This chain joins TRBV6-1 and TRBJ1-3; D uncertain. V gave up 6 bases and J gave up 0 bases, with 12 bases separating them. Germline CDR1 and CDR2: MNHNS and SASEGT. The CDR3 extends over 15 amino acids. DNA for the CDR3: TGTGCCAGCAGCCAAAGGCCAGTCTCTGGAAACACCATATATTTT. This gives the protein CASSQRPVSGNTIYF.

The rearrangement uses TRBV12-3 or TRBV12-4 and TRBJ2-7; 8 bases agree with TRBD1. V lost 2 bases and J lost 5; bases outside the gene matches: 5. CDR3 length equals 14 residues. The CDR3 reads CASSLPATGDEQYF. The CDR3 region has the DNA TGTGCCAGCAGTTTACCCGCGACAGGGGACGAGCAGTACTTC.